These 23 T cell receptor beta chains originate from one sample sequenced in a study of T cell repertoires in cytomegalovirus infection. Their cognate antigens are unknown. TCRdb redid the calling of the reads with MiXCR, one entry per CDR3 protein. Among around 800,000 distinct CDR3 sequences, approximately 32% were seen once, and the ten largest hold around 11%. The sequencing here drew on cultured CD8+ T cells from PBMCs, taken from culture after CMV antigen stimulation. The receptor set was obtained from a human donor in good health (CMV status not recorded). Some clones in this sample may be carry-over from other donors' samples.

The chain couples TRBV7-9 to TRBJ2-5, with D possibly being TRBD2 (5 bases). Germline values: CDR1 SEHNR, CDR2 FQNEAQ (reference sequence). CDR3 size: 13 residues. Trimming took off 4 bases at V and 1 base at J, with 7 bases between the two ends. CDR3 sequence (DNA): TGTGCCAGCAGCTCTAGCCCCCAAGAGACCCAGTACTTC. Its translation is CASSSSPQETQYF.

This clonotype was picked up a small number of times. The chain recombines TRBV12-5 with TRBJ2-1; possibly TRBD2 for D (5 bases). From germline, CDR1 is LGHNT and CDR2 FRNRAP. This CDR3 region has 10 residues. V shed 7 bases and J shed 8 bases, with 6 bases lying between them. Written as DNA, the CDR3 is TGTGCTAGTGCCGGGGATGAGCAGTTCTTC. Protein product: CASAGDEQFF.

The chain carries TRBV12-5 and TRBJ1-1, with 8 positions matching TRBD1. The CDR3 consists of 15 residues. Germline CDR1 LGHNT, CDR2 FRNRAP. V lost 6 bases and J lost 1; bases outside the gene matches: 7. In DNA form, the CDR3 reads TGTGCTAGTGGCCCCGGACAGGGACGGAACACTGAAGCTTTCTTT. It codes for CASGPGQGRNTEAFF.

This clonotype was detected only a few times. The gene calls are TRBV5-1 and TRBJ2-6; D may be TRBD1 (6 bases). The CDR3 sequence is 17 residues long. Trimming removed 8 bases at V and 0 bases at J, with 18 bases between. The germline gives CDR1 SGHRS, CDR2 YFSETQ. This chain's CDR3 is CASTFRDTHSGANVLTF. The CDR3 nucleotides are TGCGCCAGTACTTTCCGGGACACCCACTCTGGGGCCAACGTCCTGACTTTC. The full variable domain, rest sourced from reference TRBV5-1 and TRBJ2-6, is KAGVTQTPRYLIKTRGQQVTLSCSPISGHRSVSWYQQTPGQGLQFLFEYFSETQRNKGNFPGRFSGRQFSNSRSEMNVSTLELGDSALYLCASTFRDTHSGANVLTFGAGSRLTVL.

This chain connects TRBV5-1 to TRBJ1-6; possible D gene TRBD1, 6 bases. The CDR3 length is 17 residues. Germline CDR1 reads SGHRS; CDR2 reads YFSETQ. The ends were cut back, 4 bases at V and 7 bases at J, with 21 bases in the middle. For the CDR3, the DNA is TGCGCCAGCAGCCCGATCCCCGGGGGCACAACGAATTCACCCCTCCACTTT. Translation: CASSPIPGGTTNSPLHF. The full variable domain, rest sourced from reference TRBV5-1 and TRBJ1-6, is KAGVTQTPRYLIKTRGQQVTLSCSPISGHRSVSWYQQTPGQGLQFLFEYFSETQRNKGNFPGRFSGRQFSNSRSEMNVSTLELGDSALYLCASSPIPGGTTNSPLHFGNGTRLTVT.

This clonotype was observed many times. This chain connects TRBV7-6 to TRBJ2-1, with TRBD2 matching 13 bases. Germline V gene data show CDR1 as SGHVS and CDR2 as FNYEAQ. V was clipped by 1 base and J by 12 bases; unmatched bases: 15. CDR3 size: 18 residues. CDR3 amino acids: CASSLDFVGTSGAEGQFF. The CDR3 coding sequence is TGTGCCAGCAGCTTAGATTTTGTGGGGACTAGCGGGGCCGAAGGGCAGTTCTTC.

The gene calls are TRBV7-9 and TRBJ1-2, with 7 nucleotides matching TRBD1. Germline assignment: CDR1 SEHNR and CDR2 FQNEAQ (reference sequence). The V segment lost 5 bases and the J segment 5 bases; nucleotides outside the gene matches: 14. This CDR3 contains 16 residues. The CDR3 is CASSTGTELWLYGYTF. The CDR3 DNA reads TGTGCCAGCAGCACCGGGACAGAATTATGGCTTTATGGCTACACCTTC.

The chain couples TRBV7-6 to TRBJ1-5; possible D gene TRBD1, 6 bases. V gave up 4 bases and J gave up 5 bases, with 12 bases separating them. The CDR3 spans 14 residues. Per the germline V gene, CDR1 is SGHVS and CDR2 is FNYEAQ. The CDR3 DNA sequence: TGTGCCAGCAGCTCCAAAGGGGGGGATCAGCCCCAGCATTTT. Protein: CASSSKGGDQPQHF. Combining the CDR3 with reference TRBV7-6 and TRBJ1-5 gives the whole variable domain GAGVSQSPRYKVTKRGQDVALRCDPISGHVSLYWYRQALGQGPEFLTYFNYEAQQDKSGLPNDRFSAERPEGSISTLTIQRTEQRDSAMYRCASSSKGGDQPQHFGDGTRLSIL.

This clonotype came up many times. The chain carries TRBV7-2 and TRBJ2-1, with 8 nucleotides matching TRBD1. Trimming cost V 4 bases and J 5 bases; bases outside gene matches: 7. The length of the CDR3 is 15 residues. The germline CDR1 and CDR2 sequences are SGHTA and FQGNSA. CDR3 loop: CASSSRDRMNNEQFF. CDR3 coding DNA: TGTGCCAGCAGCTCCCGGGACAGGATGAACAATGAGCAGTTCTTC.

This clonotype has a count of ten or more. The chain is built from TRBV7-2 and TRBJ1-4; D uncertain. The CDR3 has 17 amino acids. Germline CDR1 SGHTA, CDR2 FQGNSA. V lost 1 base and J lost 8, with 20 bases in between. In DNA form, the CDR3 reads TGTGCCAGCAGCTTAGTCCTGGGATTGGGTGTAGGGGAAAAACTGTTTTTT. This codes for CASSLVLGLGVGEKLFF.

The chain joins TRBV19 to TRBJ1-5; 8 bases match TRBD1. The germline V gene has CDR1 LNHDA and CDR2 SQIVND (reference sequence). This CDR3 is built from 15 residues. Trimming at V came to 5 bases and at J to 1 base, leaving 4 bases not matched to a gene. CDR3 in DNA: TGTGCCAGTAGTTACAGGGGGATAAGCAATCAGCCCCAGCATTTT. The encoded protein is CASSYRGISNQPQHF.

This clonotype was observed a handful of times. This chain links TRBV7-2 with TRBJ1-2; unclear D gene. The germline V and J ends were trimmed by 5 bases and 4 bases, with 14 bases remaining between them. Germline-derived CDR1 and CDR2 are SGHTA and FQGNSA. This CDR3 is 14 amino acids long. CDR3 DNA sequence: TGTGCCAGCAGCCCCGACGGTTCTATCTATGGCTACACCTTC. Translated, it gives CASSPDGSIYGYTF.

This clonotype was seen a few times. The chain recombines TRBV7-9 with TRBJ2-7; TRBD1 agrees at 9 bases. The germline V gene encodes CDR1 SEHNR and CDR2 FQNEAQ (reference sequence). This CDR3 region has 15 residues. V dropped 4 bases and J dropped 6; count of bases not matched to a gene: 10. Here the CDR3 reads CASSSPGTGGVEQYF. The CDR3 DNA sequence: TGTGCCAGCAGCTCACCCGGTACAGGGGGCGTCGAGCAGTACTTC.

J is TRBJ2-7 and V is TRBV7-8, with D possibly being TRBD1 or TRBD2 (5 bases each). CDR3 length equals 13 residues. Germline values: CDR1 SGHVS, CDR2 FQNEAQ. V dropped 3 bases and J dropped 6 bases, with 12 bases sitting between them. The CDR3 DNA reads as TGTGCCAGCAGCTTCTCCGGGACCCGCGAGCAGTACGTC. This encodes CASSFSGTREQYV.

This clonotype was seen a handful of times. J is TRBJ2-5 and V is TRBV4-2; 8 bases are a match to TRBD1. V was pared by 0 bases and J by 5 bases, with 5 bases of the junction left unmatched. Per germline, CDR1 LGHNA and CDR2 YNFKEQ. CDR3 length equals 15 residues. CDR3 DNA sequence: TGTGCCAGCAGCCAAGAAGGCAGGGGGCCGGAGACCCAGTACTTC. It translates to CASSQEGRGPETQYF.

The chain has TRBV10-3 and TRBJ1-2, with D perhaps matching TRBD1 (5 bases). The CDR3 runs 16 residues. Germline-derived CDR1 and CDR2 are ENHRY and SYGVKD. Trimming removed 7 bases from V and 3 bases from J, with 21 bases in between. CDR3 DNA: TGTGCCATCACCAGAGTCAAGAGGGGAGAGGACTATGGCTACACCTTC. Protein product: CAITRVKRGEDYGYTF.

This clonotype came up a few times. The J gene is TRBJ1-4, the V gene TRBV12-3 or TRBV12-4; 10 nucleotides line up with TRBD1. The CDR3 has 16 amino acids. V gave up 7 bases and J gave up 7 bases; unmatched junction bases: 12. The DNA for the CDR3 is TGTGCCAGCACCCGACAGGGGGCCCTACCCCTTGAAAAACTGTTTTTT. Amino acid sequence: CASTRQGALPLEKLFF.

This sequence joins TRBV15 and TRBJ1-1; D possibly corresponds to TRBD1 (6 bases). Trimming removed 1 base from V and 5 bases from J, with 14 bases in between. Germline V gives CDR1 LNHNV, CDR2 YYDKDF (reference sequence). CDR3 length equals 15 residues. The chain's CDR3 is CATSRVRGGGTEAFF. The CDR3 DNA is TGTGCCACCAGCAGAGTCAGGGGTGGTGGGACTGAAGCTTTCTTT. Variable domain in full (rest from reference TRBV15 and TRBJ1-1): DAMVIQNPRYQVTQFGKPVTLSCSQTLNHNVMYWYQQKSSQAPKLLFHYYDKDFNNEADTPDNFQSRRPNTSFCFLDIRSPGLGDTAMYLCATSRVRGGGTEAFFGQGTRLTVV.

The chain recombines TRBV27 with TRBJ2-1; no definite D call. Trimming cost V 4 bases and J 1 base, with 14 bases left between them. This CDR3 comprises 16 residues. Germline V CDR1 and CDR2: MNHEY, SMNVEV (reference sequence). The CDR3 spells CASSSRVKMSYNEQFF. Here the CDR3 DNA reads TGTGCCAGCAGTTCCCGGGTGAAGATGTCCTACAATGAGCAGTTCTTC.

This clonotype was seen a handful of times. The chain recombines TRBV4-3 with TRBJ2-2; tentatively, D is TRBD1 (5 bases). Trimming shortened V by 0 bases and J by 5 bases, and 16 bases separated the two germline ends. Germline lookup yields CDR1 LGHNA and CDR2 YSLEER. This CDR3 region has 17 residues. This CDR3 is CASSQDMSREGTGELFF. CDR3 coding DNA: TGCGCCAGCAGCCAAGATATGTCCAGGGAAGGAACCGGGGAGCTGTTTTTT.

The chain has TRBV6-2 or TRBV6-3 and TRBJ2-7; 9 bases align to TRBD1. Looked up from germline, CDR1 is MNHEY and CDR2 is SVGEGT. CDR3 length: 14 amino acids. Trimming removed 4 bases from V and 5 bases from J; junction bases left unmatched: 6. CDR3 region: CASSFAQGANEQYV. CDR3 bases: TGTGCCAGCAGTTTTGCACAGGGGGCCAACGAGCAGTACGTC.

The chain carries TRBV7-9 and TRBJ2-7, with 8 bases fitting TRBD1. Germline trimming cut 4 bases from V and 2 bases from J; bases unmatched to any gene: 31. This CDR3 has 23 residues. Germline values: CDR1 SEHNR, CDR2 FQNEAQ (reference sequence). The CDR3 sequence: CASSSPRGDRSSSHDRGPYEQYF. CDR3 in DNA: TGTGCCAGCAGCTCCCCCCGAGGGGACAGGTCTTCCTCCCACGATAGGGGACCCTACGAGCAGTACTTC.

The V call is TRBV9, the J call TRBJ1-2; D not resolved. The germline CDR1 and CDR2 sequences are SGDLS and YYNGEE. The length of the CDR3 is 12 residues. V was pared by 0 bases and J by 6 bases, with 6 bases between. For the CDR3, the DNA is TGTGCCAGCAGCGTAGTAATGGATGGCTACACCTTC. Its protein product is CASSVVMDGYTF.